This TCR beta chain originates from a study of CD8+CD57+ T cells in acquired aplastic anemia. Those patients picked for sequencing had displayed CD8+CD57+ cell expansion on flow cytometry. This clonotype was observed at least ten times. Its antigen is unknown. Germline V gives CDR1 DFQATT, CDR2 SNEGSKA (reference sequence). The CDR3 loop spans 18 amino acids. V lost 0 bases, J lost 1 base, and 13 bases stayed unmatched. Genomic DNA, the template, was used for profiling of the TCR beta VDJ and CDR3. Each CDR3 protein is one row after TCRdb ran MiXCR on the reads. The sample lists about 160,000 distinct CDR3 sequences, around 50% occurring once. Study-wide points: The number of CD8+ CDR3 sequences shared by patients and controls was fewer than 35.

This TCR came from a human donor with aplastic anemia. Sequenced: sorted CD4+, CD8+, or CD8+CD57+ T cells (not recorded which) from PBMCs. This sequence joins TRBV20-1 and TRBJ1-1, with 8 bases that match TRBD1. CDR3 sequence reads: CSARDTARGLAWNTEAFF. CDR3 coding DNA: TGCAGTGCTAGAGATACAGCCAGGGGGCTTGCATGGAACACTGAAGCTTTCTTT.